These 29 T cell receptor beta chains were all obtained from the same sample, sequenced in a study of shared T cell receptors in the human thymus. The method was immunoSEQ multiplex PCR; TCRdb's version includes in-frame clones alone and lacks a portion of them. Altogether approximately 730,000 clones are present, approximately 85% being singletons, with the ten largest covering 0.0095% to 0.011%. This same sample was also part of a study on human thymus T cells.

Sequenced: thymocytes. All receptors derive from a girl less than two years old with a congenital heart defect.

This rearrangement joins TRBV19 to TRBJ2-5; the match to TRBD1 covers 8 bases. Trimming removed 6 bases from V and 5 bases from J; junction bases left unmatched: 11. Looked up from germline, CDR1 is LNHDA and CDR2 is SQIVND (reference sequence). CDR3 length: 15 amino acids. The chain's CDR3 is CASSHRVDRVETQYF. CDR3 sequence (DNA): TGTGCCAGTAGCCACCGGGTGGACAGGGTGGAGACCCAGTACTTC.

This clone was seen a few times. The CDR3 region is CASSDSEGSGAEAFF. The CDR3 DNA sequence: TGTGCCAGCAGTGACTCTGAGGGATCGGGAGCTGAAGCTTTCTTT. The rearrangement links TRBV6-4 to TRBJ1-1; unclear D gene. CDR1 is MRHNA and CDR2 is SNTAGT in the germline V gene. The CDR3 is 15 residues long. V was trimmed by 0 bases and J by 6 bases, leaving 14 bases between them.

This clone was detected a few times. V gene TRBV6-1 combines with J gene TRBJ1-2; maybe TRBD1 (5 bases). The CDR3 extends over 16 amino acids. Germline V gene data show CDR1 as MNHNS and CDR2 as SASEGT. V lost 1 base, J lost 1 base, and 13 bases lay in between. The CDR3 DNA follows: TGTGCCAGCAGTGAAGGAATAGGGAGGGGTAACTATGGCTACACCTTC. Translated, it gives CASSEGIGRGNYGYTF.

V gene TRBV29-1 combines with J gene TRBJ2-6; D perhaps matches TRBD1 (6 bases). Germline V CDR1 and CDR2: SQVTM, ANQGSEA. The CDR3 has 17 residues. With 6 bases removed from V and 0 bases from J, the gap between germline ends came to 18 bases. The CDR3 DNA is TGCAGCGTCGACCCCGGGACAAGACACTCTGGGGCCAACGTCCTGACTTTC. It specifies CSVDPGTRHSGANVLTF.

This chain uses TRBV19 with TRBJ1-2; 9 bases match TRBD1. V lost 5 bases, J lost 8 bases, and 6 bases stayed unmatched. From germline, CDR1 is LNHDA and CDR2 SQIVND (reference sequence). CDR3 size: 13 residues. In DNA, the CDR3 is TGTGCCAGTAGTGAACAGGGGGCCGACGGCTACACCTTC. It is translated as CASSEQGADGYTF.

The chain joins TRBV5-4 to TRBJ2-5, with 13 bases matching TRBD2. V was clipped by 3 bases and J by 9 bases; unmatched bases: 11. This CDR3 contains 16 residues. Germline V gene sequence: CDR1 SGHNT, CDR2 YYREEE (reference sequence). The CDR3 reads CASSSRLAGGPGAQYF. The CDR3 DNA reads TGTGCCAGCAGCTCCCGACTAGCGGGAGGCCCGGGGGCCCAGTACTTC.

The chain couples TRBV5-1 to TRBJ1-2; 11 bases are shared with TRBD1. The CDR3 length is 15 residues. From germline, CDR1 is SGHRS and CDR2 YFSETQ. The V and J ends lost 3 bases and 10 bases, in that order; junction bases with no gene match: 11. The chain's CDR3 is CASSSEPGQGGNYTF. Here the CDR3 DNA reads TGCGCCAGCAGCTCAGAACCGGGACAGGGGGGCAACTACACCTTC.

In its sample, this clone was seen a few times. The chain carries TRBV9 and TRBJ2-2, with D possibly being TRBD1 (7 bases). V shed 4 bases and J shed 2 bases, with 21 bases lying between them. Germline lookup yields CDR1 SGDLS and CDR2 YYNGEE. This CDR3 is built from 18 residues. The CDR3 is CASSPSGAGQFNTGELFF. CDR3 sequence (DNA): TGTGCCAGCAGCCCCTCCGGTGCGGGACAGTTTAACACCGGGGAGCTGTTTTTT.

V is TRBV2 and J is TRBJ2-5; 12 bases are shared with TRBD2. Per the germline V gene, CDR1 is SNHLY and CDR2 is FYNNEI. CDR3 size: 15 residues. With V trimmed by 3 bases and J by 3 bases, 2 bases remained unmatched. The CDR3 is CASSDSSGGEETQYF. The CDR3 DNA reads TGTGCCAGCAGTGATTCTAGCGGGGGGGAAGAGACCCAGTACTTC.

V and J are TRBV27 and TRBJ2-7; possible D gene TRBD1, 6 bases. Between the trimmed V and J ends, which lost 7 bases and 1 base, there was a span of 26 bases. Germline V lookup: CDR1 MNHEY, CDR2 SMNVEV (reference sequence). CDR3 length equals 18 residues. CDR3 loop: CASTSTSPDRLGSYEQYF. The CDR3 DNA is TGTGCCAGCACCTCAACATCCCCCGACAGGCTGGGGTCCTACGAGCAGTACTTC.

This chain connects TRBV6-1 to TRBJ2-3; the match to TRBD2 covers 9 bases. The CDR3 covers 15 residues. J was trimmed by 5 bases and V by 4 bases; bases with no gene match: 7. From germline, CDR1 is MNHNS and CDR2 SASEGT. CDR3 region: CASSAAGGPIDTQYF. The CDR3 nucleotides read TGTGCCAGCAGTGCCGCGGGGGGGCCAATAGATACGCAGTATTTT.

CDR3 protein: CASSLSPPLSYSNQPQHF. In DNA, the CDR3 is TGTGCCAGCAGTTTATCGCCCCCACTATCCTATAGCAATCAGCCCCAGCATTTT. The chain couples TRBV27 to TRBJ1-5, with D uncertain. The germline gives CDR1 MNHEY, CDR2 SMNVEV (reference sequence). The CDR3 contains 18 residues. The germline V and J ends were trimmed by 0 bases and 0 bases, with 15 bases remaining between them.

V usage is TRBV14 and J usage is TRBJ2-5; 9 bases are shared with TRBD2. The CDR3 extends over 17 amino acids. The V gene's germline CDR1 is SGHDN and CDR2 FVKESK. Germline trimming cut 4 bases from V and 2 bases from J; bases unmatched to any gene: 11. The CDR3 reads CASSRREGPNAQETQYF. CDR3 DNA sequence: TGTGCCAGCAGCCGGCGGGAGGGCCCAAACGCTCAAGAGACCCAGTACTTC.

This clone was detected only a few times. The chain combines TRBV5-1 with TRBJ1-1; no firm D call. Trimming left V 1 base short and J 1 base short, with 20 bases between. The CDR3 contains 18 residues. The germline V gene encodes CDR1 SGHRS and CDR2 YFSETQ. The chain's CDR3 is CASSLRRLDLQPNTEAFF. CDR3 coding DNA: TGCGCCAGCAGCTTGAGGCGACTCGATTTACAACCGAACACTGAAGCTTTCTTT.

J is TRBJ1-2 and V is TRBV4-3; D not certain. Germline CDR1 LGHNA, CDR2 YSLEER. V was shortened by 0 bases and J by 6 bases, with 20 bases between the two germline ends. The CDR3 sequence is 17 residues long. The chain's CDR3 is CASSQDVVQKVLDGYTF. As DNA, the CDR3 is TGCGCCAGCAGCCAAGATGTCGTACAGAAAGTACTGGATGGCTACACCTTC.

This rearrangement joins TRBV5-6 to TRBJ1-1; 8 bases are a match to TRBD1. The CDR3 covers 15 residues. Looked up from germline, CDR1 is SGHDT and CDR2 is YYEEEE. Trimming at V came to 4 bases and at J to 5 bases, leaving 10 bases not matched to a gene. The CDR3 protein is CASSPDREEGTEAFF. The CDR3 DNA follows: TGTGCCAGCAGCCCGGACAGGGAGGAAGGGACTGAAGCTTTCTTT. Full variable domain (rest looked up from reference TRBV5-6 and TRBJ1-1): DAGVTQSPTHLIKTRGQQVTLRCSPKSGHDTVSWYQQALGQGPQFIFQYYEEEERQRGNFPDRFSGHQFPNYSSELNVNALLLGDSALYLCASSPDREEGTEAFFGQGTRLTVV.

This rearrangement joins TRBV28 to TRBJ1-2, with D tentatively TRBD1 (5 bases). V shed 2 bases and J shed 1 base, with 14 bases lying between them. This CDR3 is 16 amino acids long. CDR1 is MDHEN and CDR2 is SYDVKM in the germline V gene. The CDR3 DNA is TGTGCCAGCAGTTTAGGATCCCAGGGCTTTAACTATGGCTACACCTTC. Translating gives CASSLGSQGFNYGYTF.

The chain joins TRBV27 to TRBJ2-3; 10 bases align to TRBD2. Germline V gives CDR1 MNHEY, CDR2 SMNVEV (reference sequence). Trimming cost V 2 bases and J 5 bases; bases outside gene matches: 7. The CDR3 runs to 16 residues. The CDR3 nucleotides are TGTGCCAGCAGTTTAATCCCAGCGGGGGGGCGAGATACGCAGTATTTT. Its protein is CASSLIPAGGRDTQYF.

The chain links TRBV10-3 to TRBJ1-1, with TRBD1 matching over 8 bases. The V segment lost 7 bases and the J segment 5 bases; nucleotides outside the gene matches: 9. This CDR3 is built from 14 residues. The germline V gene encodes CDR1 ENHRY and CDR2 SYGVKD. In DNA form, the CDR3 reads TGTGCCATCACCCCGACAGGGGCAGGTACTGAAGCTTTCTTT. This sequence encodes CAITPTGAGTEAFF.

This clone is a singleton in its sample. DNA of the CDR3: TGTGCCAGCAGTGATCGGGGCAAGGGGGACTATGGCTACACCTTC. This sequence encodes CASSDRGKGDYGYTF. This chain links TRBV25-1 with TRBJ1-2; tentatively, D is TRBD1 (6 bases). Germline CDR1 is MGHDK and CDR2 is SYGVNS. V was shortened by 3 bases and J by 3 bases, with 14 bases between the two germline ends. CDR3 size: 15 residues.

This chain links TRBV4-1 with TRBJ2-1, with 9 bases aligning to TRBD2. The CDR3 consists of 19 residues. CDR1 is MGHRA, CDR2 YSYEKL, per germline. The V segment lost 2 bases and the J segment 1 base; nucleotides outside the gene matches: 12. For the CDR3, the DNA is TGCGCCAGCAGCCAATTTGAGCGGGGGGTGGGTTCTTCCTACAATGAGCAGTTCTTC. Translating it yields CASSQFERGVGSSYNEQFF.

The chain has TRBV18 and TRBJ1-5; 7 nucleotides agree with TRBD1. The germline V gene has CDR1 KGHSH and CDR2 LQKENI. The CDR3 covers 17 residues. The V segment lost 4 bases and the J segment 5 bases; nucleotides outside the gene matches: 14. The CDR3 coding sequence is TGTGCCAGCTCACTCTACCGCCGGACAGGTTCCTATCAGCCCCAGCATTTT. It is translated as CASSLYRRTGSYQPQHF.

This clone was detected once. The chain carries TRBV19 and TRBJ1-2; perhaps TRBD1 as D (5 bases). V shed 11 bases and J shed 6 bases, with 16 bases lying between them. Germline V gene data show CDR1 as LNHDA and CDR2 as SQIVND (reference sequence). The CDR3 covers 12 residues. CDR3 protein: CARLDSNNGYTF. The CDR3 coding sequence is TGTGCCCGACTAGACAGCAACAATGGCTACACCTTC.

The gene calls are TRBV7-4 and TRBJ2-1; TRBD2 aligns across 8 bases. CDR1 and CDR2 (germline): SGHVT, SQSDAQ. V was pared by 6 bases and J by 4 bases, with 5 bases of the junction left unmatched. CDR3 size: 14 residues. The DNA of the CDR3 is TGTGCCAGCAGATCCTCTAGCGGGTACAATGAGCAGTTCTTC. Its protein is CASRSSSGYNEQFF.

The rearrangement uses TRBV7-2 and TRBJ1-2; D call uncertain. Looked up from germline, CDR1 is SGHTA and CDR2 is FQGNSA. V lost 5 bases, J lost 5 bases, and 30 bases lay in between. This CDR3 region has 19 residues. The DNA of the CDR3 is TGTGCCAGCAGCCTAACAAACCGGGAAATAAAATACACCCTGTATGGCTACACCTTC. Encoded protein: CASSLTNREIKYTLYGYTF.

The chain recombines TRBV18 with TRBJ1-3; D ambiguous. V was trimmed by 2 bases and J by 0 bases, leaving 14 bases between them. The germline gives CDR1 KGHSH, CDR2 LQKENI. CDR3 length: 17 amino acids. Here the CDR3 reads CASSPGQEQHSGNTIYF. The CDR3 DNA is TGTGCCAGCTCACCAGGCCAGGAACAGCACTCTGGAAACACCATATATTTT. The full variable domain, rest sourced from reference TRBV18 and TRBJ1-3, is NAGVMQNPRHLVRRRGQEARLRCSPMKGHSHVYWYRQLPEEGLKFMVYLQKENIIDESGMPKERFSAEFPKEGPSILRIQQVVRGDSAAYFCASSPGQEQHSGNTIYFGEGSWLTVV.

This rearrangement joins TRBV29-1 to TRBJ1-1; maybe TRBD1 (6 bases). CDR3 length: 15 amino acids. Trimming pared 4 bases from V and 5 bases from J, leaving 20 bases between. The V gene's germline CDR1 is SQVTM and CDR2 ANQGSEA. The CDR3: CSVAGGGAPRTEAFF. The CDR3 coding sequence is TGCAGCGTTGCGGGGGGGGGCGCCCCGAGGACTGAAGCTTTCTTT.

This chain connects TRBV28 to TRBJ2-3; 11 bases line up with TRBD2. Losses at the gene ends were 5 bases for V and 1 base for J; bases not matched to a gene: 17. Germline loops: CDR1 MDHEN, CDR2 SYDVKM. The CDR3 contains 20 residues. CDR3 sequence reads: CASSPQYSGGARFGTDTQYF. In nucleotides, the CDR3 is TGTGCCAGCAGTCCTCAATATAGCGGGGGGGCTCGTTTTGGCACAGATACGCAGTATTTT.

The genes are TRBV4-2 and TRBJ2-2; 9 nucleotides agree with TRBD1. Germline V lookup: CDR1 LGHNA, CDR2 YNFKEQ. Losses at the gene ends were 4 bases for V and 3 bases for J; bases not matched to a gene: 6. This CDR3 has 16 amino acids. The CDR3 spells CASSPGTGNDTGELFF. CDR3 sequence (DNA): TGTGCCAGCAGCCCTGGGACAGGGAATGACACCGGGGAGCTGTTTTTT.